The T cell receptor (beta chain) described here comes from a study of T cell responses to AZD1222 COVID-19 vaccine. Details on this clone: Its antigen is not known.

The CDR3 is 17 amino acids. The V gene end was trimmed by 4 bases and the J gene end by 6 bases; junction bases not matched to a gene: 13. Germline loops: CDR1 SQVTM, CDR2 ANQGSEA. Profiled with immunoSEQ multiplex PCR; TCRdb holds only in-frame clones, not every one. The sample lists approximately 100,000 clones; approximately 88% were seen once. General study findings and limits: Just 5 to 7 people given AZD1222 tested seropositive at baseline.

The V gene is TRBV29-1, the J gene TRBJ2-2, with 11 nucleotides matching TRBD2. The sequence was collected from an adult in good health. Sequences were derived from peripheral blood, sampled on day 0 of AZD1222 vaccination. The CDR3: CSVAAEISGRDAGELFF. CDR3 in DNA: TGCAGCGTTGCCGCGGAGATTAGCGGGAGGGACGCCGGGGAGCTGTTTTTT.